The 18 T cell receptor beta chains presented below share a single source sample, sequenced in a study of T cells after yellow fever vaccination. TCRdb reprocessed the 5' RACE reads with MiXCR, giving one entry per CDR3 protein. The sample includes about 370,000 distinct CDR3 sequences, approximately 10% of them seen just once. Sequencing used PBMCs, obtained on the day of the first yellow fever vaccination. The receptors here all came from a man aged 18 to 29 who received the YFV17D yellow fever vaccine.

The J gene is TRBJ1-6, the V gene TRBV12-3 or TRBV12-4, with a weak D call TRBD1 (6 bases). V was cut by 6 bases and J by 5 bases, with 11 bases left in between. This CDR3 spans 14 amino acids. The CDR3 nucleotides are TGTGCCAGCAGAAGGGACATAAATAATTCACCCCTCCACTTT. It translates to CASRRDINNSPLHF.

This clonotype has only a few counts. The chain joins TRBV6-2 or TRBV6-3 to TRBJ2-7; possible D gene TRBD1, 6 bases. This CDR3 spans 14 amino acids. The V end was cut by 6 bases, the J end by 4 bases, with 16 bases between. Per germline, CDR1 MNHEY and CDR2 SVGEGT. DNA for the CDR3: TGTGCCAGCAGAGCCGGGACAAACGAATACGAGCAGTACGTC. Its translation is CASRAGTNEYEQYV.

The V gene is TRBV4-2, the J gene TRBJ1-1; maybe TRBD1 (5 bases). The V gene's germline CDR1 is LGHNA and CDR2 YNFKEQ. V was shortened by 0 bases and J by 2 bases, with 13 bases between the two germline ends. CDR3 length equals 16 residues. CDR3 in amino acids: CASSQDGRDLNTEAFF. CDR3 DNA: TGTGCCAGCAGCCAAGACGGGCGGGACTTAAACACTGAAGCTTTCTTT.

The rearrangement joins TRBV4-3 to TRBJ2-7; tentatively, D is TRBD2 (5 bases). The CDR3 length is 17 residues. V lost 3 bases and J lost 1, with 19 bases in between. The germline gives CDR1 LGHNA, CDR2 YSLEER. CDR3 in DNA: TGCGCCAGCAGCCAGAGGAGGCCGCGCCTAGATTCCTACGAGCAGTACGTC. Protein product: CASSQRRPRLDSYEQYV.

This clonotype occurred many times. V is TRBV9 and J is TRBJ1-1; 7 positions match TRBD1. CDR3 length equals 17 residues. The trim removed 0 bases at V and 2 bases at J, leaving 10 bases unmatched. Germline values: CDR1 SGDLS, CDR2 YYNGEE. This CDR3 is CASSVGGPGDRNTEAFF. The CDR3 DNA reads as TGTGCCAGCAGCGTAGGAGGTCCCGGGGACAGAAACACTGAAGCTTTCTTT.

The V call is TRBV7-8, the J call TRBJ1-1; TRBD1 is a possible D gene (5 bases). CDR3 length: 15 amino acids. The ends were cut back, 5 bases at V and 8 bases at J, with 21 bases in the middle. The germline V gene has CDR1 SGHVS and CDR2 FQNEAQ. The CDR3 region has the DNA TGTGCCAGCAGCCCCCTAAAGGGGACCTCCCGGGAAGCTTTCTTT. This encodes CASSPLKGTSREAFF. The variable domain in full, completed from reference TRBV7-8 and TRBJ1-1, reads GAGVSQSPRYKVAKRGQDVALRCDPISGHVSLFWYQQALGQGPEFLTYFQNEAQLDKSGLPSDRFFAERPEGSVSTLKIQRTQQEDSAVYLCASSPLKGTSREAFFGQGTRLTVV.

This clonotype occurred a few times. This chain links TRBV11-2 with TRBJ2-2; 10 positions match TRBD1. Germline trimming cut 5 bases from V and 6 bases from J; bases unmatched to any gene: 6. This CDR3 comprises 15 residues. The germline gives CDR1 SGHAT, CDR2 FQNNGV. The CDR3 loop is CASSVRQGAAGELFF. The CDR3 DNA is TGTGCCAGCAGCGTAAGACAGGGGGCCGCCGGGGAGCTGTTTTTT.

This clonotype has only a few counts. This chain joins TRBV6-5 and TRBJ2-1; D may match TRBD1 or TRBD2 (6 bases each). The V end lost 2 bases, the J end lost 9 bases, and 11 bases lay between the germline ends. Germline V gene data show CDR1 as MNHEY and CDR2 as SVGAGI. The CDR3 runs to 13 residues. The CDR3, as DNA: TGTGCCAGCAGTTACGGGGGGCCTGGTGAGCAGTTCTTC. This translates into CASSYGGPGEQFF.

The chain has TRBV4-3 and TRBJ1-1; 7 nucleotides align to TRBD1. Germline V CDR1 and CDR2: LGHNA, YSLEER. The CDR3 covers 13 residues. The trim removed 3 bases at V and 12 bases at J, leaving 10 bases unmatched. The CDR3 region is CASSHLRQGPSFF. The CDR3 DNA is TGCGCCAGCAGCCACCTTCGACAGGGCCCATCTTTCTTT.

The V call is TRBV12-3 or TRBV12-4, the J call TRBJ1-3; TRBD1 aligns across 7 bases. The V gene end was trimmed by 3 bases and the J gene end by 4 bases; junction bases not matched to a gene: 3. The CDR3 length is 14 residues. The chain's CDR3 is CASSFNRGGNTIYF. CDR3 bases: TGTGCCAGCAGTTTTAACAGGGGAGGAAACACCATATATTTT.

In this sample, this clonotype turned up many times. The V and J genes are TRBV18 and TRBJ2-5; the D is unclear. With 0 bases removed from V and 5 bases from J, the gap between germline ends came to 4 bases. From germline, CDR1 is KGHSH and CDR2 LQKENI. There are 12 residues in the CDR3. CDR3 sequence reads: CASSPPRETQYF. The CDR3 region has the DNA TGTGCCAGCTCACCACCTCGGGAGACCCAGTACTTC.

CDR3 sequence reads: CASSPREMGKLFF. In DNA, the CDR3 is TGTGCCAGCAGTCCACGCGAAATGGGAAAACTGTTTTTT. The V gene is TRBV12-3 or TRBV12-4, the J gene TRBJ1-4; D unresolved. The CDR3 runs to 13 residues. Deletions cut 5 bases from V and 10 bases from J, with 14 bases between.

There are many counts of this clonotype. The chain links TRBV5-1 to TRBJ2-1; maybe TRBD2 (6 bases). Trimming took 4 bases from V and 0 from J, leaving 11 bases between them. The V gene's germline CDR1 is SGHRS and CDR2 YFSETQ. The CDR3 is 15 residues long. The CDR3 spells CASSGDSSSYNEQFF. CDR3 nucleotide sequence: TGCGCCAGCAGCGGGGACTCCAGCTCCTACAATGAGCAGTTCTTC.

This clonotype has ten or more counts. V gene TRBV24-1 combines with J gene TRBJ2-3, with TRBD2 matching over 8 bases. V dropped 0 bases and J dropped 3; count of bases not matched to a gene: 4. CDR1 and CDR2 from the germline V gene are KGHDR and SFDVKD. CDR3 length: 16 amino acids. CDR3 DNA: TGTGCCACCAGTGATTTGCGGCGGGGGGTTACAGATACGCAGTATTTT. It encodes CATSDLRRGVTDTQYF.

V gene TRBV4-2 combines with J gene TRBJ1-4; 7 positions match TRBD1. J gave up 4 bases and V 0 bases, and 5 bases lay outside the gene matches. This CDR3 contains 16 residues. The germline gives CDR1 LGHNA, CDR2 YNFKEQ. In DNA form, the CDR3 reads TGTGCCAGCAGCCAAGAAAGGACAGGCCTTAATGAAAAACTGTTTTTT. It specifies CASSQERTGLNEKLFF.

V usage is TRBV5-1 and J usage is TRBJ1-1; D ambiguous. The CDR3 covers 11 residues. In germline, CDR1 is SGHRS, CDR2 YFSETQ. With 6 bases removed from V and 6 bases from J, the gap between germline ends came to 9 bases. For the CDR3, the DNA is TGCGCCAGCATCGAGGCTTCTGAAGCTTTCTTT. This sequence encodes CASIEASEAFF. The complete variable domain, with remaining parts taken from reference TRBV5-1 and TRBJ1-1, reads KAGVTQTPRYLIKTRGQQVTLSCSPISGHRSVSWYQQTPGQGLQFLFEYFSETQRNKGNFPGRFSGRQFSNSRSEMNVSTLELGDSALYLCASIEASEAFFGQGTRLTVV.

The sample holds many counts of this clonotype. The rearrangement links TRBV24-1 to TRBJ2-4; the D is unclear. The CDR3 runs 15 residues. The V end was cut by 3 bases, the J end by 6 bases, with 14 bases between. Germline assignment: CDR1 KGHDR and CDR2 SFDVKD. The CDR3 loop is CATSDPRAGGNIQYF. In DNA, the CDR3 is TGTGCCACCAGTGATCCCCGCGCTGGCGGAAACATTCAGTACTTC.

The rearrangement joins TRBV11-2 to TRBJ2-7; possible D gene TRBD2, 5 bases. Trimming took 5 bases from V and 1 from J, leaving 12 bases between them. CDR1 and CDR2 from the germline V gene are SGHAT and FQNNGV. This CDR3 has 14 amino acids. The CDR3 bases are TGTGCCAGCAGCACCCTACTAGTTTCCTACGAGCAGTACGTC. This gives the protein CASSTLLVSYEQYV.